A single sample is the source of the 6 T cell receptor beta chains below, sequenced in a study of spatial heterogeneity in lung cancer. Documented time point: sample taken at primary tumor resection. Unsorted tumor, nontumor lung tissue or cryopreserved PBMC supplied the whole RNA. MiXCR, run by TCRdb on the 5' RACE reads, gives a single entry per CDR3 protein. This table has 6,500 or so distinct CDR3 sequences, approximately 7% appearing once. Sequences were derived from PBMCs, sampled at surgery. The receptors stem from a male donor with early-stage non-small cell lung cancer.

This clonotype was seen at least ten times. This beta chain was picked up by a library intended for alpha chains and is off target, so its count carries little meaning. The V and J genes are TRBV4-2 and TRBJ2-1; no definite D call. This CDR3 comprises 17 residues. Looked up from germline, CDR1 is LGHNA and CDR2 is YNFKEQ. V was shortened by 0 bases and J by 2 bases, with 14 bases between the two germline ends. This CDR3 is CASSQDVVPGTYNEQFF. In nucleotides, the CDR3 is TGTGCCAGCAGCCAAGACGTGGTCCCTGGAACCTACAATGAGCAGTTCTTC.

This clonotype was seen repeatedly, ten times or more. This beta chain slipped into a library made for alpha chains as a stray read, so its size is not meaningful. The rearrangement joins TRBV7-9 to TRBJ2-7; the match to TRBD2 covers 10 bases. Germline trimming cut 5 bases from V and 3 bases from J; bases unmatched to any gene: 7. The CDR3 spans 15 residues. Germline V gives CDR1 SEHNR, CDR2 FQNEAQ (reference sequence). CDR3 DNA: TGTGCCAGCAGCGTAGGTGGACTAGCGGTCTACGAGCAGTACTTC. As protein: CASSVGGLAVYEQYF.

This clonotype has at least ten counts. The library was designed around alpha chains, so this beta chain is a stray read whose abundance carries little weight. The CDR3 is CSVGERLNEQFF. Here the CDR3 DNA reads TGCAGCGTTGGGGAGCGCCTTAATGAGCAGTTCTTC. The V and J genes are TRBV29-1 and TRBJ2-1; maybe TRBD2 (5 bases). The CDR3 has 12 residues. The germline V gene encodes CDR1 SQVTM and CDR2 ANQGSEA. With 4 bases removed from V and 7 bases from J, the gap between germline ends came to 11 bases.

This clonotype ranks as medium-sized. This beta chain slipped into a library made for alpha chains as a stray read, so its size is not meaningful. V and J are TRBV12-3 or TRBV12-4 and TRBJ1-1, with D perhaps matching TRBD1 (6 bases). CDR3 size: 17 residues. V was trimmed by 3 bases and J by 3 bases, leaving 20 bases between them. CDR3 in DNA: TGTGCCAGCAGTTTCCAAGCCACGGGGGCTCATCACACTGAAGCTTTCTTT. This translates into CASSFQATGAHHTEAFF.

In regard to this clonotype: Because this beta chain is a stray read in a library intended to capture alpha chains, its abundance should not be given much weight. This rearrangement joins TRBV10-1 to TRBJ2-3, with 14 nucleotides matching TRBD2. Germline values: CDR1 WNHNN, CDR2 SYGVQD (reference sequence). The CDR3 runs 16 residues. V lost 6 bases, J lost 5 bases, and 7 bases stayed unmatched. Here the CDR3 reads CASSPGLAGVRDTQYF. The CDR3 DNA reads TGCGCCAGCAGCCCGGGACTAGCGGGGGTAAGAGATACGCAGTATTTT.

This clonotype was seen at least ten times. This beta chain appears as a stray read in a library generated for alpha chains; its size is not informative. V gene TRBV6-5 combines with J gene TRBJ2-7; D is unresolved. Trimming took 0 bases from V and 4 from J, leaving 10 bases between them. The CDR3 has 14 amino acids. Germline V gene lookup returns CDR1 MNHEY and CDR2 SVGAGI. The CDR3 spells CASSYSESGYEQYF. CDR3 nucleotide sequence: TGTGCCAGCAGTTACTCCGAGTCGGGTTACGAGCAGTACTTC.